This T cell receptor (beta chain) came from a study of cytomegalovirus exposure and HLA in healthy donors (dated by TCRdb to 2016 to 2017). Background for the entire study: According to an earlier analysis of a few hundred of the donors, about 170 million T cells yielded 100 million or so unique TCR beta sequences and about 300 Gb of sequence data. An early release that covered several hundred HLA-typed donors contained about 300 gigabases of sequencing data and tens of millions of unique TCR sequences. Of the approximately 400 genotyped donors, 65% to 90% fell in the genetic ancestry cluster associated with self-reported Caucasian donors. The aim of the study was to test whether cataloging public T cell receptors could identify signatures of past pathogen exposure. Using immunosequencing, the study profiled T cell repertoires from 550 to 750 subjects and related those repertoires to cytomegalovirus serostatus. Besides the first cohort of 666 subjects, a separate validation cohort made up of 120 different subjects was used. To predict cytomegalovirus infection status, the study combined high-throughput TCR immunosequencing, statistical association of individual TCRs with disease status, and machine learning. To study patterns of TCR occurrence, a later analysis re-analyzed previously published TCR beta repertoires from 600 to 750 donors and added high-resolution HLA genotyping. In the later analysis, no new phenotypic data were used to find candidate immune exposures; instead, reliance was placed on TCR beta sequences and their occurrence across donors. To decide whether each TCR beta V gene segment behaved as functional or pseudogenic, an earlier analysis of several hundred of the donors relied on high-throughput TCR beta sequencing. Donor age, sex, ethnicity and CMV serostatus were compiled together with the repertoire data. In a later genetic analysis, genome-wide SNP genotypes for 398 of the 666 donors were used, and that subset was treated as a discovery cohort. Every discovery cohort repertoire had been produced on one sequencing platform. Class I and class II HLA loci were covered by the typing at four-digit resolution. Typing coverage differed by locus: A, B, C, DRB1 and DQB1 were typed in roughly 620-630 donors, DQA1 in 522, DPA1 in some 570, and DPB1 in roughly 450. Because of strong linkage in the cohort, roughly five DR-DQ haplotypes were treated as single units for association and clustering. On average, over 200,000 unique TCR beta nucleotide sequences were sequenced per donor among about 400 genotyped donors of the cohort, with 15% to 20% of those sequences being non-productive. Findings and caveats that apply to the study as a whole: It was suggested by the authors that the approach could potentially be generalized to other disease states and immunological phenotypes. Compared with the roughly 600-donor mean, donors in an Asian-associated ancestry cluster had fewer N-insertions in productive TCRs, according to a later genetic analysis. According to a later analysis, TCR association rates differed among HLA loci, with DRB1 alleles showing the most associated TCRs and HLA-C alleles showing the fewest. A further reported finding was that TCR beta sequences accurately predicted the HLA-A and HLA-B alleles for most subjects in the first cohort. The classifier was reported to diagnose cytomegalovirus status with high specificity and sensitivity in both the original cohort and the validation cohort. In a later analysis, most CMV-associated TCR beta chains were found to appear HLA-restricted, with HLA associations seemingly driven largely by CMV exposure. According to a later analysis, parvovirus B19, influenza, CMV and Epstein-Barr virus appeared linked to several top co-occurrence clusters. Roughly uniform sequencing depth across donors was assumed in presence/absence analyses, although this assumption may not hold. Because HLA typing was missing for some donors at each locus, association tests included only the typed subset. Some IMGT-functional V segments, including TRBV6-2 and TRBV6-3, could not be distinguished by the 87-base-pair reads and were therefore excluded. In this cohort, only TCR beta chains were sequenced, and detectable features were limited by the absence of alpha or paired-chain data. A group of highly shared sequence variants was considered likely to be a technical artifact of the sequencing pipeline. At a false discovery rate of 0.05, a later analysis linked around 17,000 TCR beta sequences to specific HLA alleles. The only immune exposure information available for the cohort was CMV serostatus. The study gave a list of 150 to 200 TCR beta chains associated with cytomegalovirus. While some public TCRs were present in many individuals, most TCR sequences turned up only very rarely across donors. Compared with equally common non-associated chains, HLA-associated TCR beta chains in a later analysis were more clonally expanded and had lower generation probabilities. When HLA alleles, especially DR and DQ, strongly co-occurred, TCR associations were difficult to assign to individual alleles. Because counts were too low, roughly 16 rarely observed V segments, including chromosome 9 orphons, were left out of the earlier analysis of a few hundred of the donors. V-gene and J-gene trimming of TCR beta chains was associated with a missense DCLRE1C variant in a later genetic analysis, and the association was replicated in an independent cohort. Correlated functional status among segregating V segments might be attributable to linkage disequilibrium, but an unknown experimental factor could not be ruled out. An earlier analysis of approximately 600 of the donors showed that most TCR beta V segments appeared in productive rearrangements either about 87% or about 30% of the time, which broadly matched IMGT annotations. In vitro tests confirmed that a few of the cytomegalovirus-associated TCR beta chains recognize cytomegalovirus antigens.

To note about this clone: The clone's antigen remains unknown.

The cohort consisted of 670 or so healthy bone marrow donors. All cohort members were sampled while nominally healthy, although unrecorded immune exposures were likely present. The donor was CMV seronegative and was included in the group of a few hundred seronegative cohort members. A peripheral blood sample was collected from each donor, and TCR beta sequencing was performed on peripheral blood mononuclear cells. The Qiagen DNeasy Blood Extraction Kit was used to extract genomic DNA from the blood cell samples. Receptor amplification or capture employed the immunoSEQ multiplex PCR assay. For the multiplex PCR, a mixture combining 60 forward primers for TCR Vbeta segments and 13 reverse primers for TCR Jbeta segments was used. A multiplex PCR assay on genomic DNA amplified the CDR3 region of rearranged TCR beta genes. Amplified TCR beta libraries were sequenced as 87-base-pair reads on the Illumina HiSeq System. Turning to the authors' computational methods: Across the 700 or so repertoires, a later analysis counted some 81 million unique TCR beta chains, approximately 12 million of which were shared by at least two donors. A nearest-neighbor algorithm error-corrected the raw reads and collapsed the reads into unique sequences, merging closely related sequences to remove PCR and sequencing errors. CDR3 sequences were aligned to IMGT reference sequences to assign V, D and J gene segments. For a sequence to be retained, a match of at least six nucleotides was required to both a V gene segment and a J gene segment. A rearrangement was called productive if the CDR3 had no stop codons and remained in frame with V and J, and every other rearrangement was called non-productive. CDR3 was defined by IMGT convention, running from the second conserved V-encoded cysteine to the conserved J-encoded phenylalanine. The earlier analysis of about 620 of the donors excluded sequences that lacked an unambiguous match to a single V gene segment. In an earlier analysis of about 590 of the donors, a V segment was called functional when productive rearrangements were above 56.7%, and segregating when the standard deviation between donors exceeded 5%. A statistical classification framework was developed to diagnose cytomegalovirus status using the catalog of TCR beta chain sequences. In a later analysis, V and J genes were assigned by comparing TCR nucleotide sequences against IMGT/GENE-DB human TR gene sequences. A later analysis assigned CDR3 sequences and most-parsimonious VDJ recombination scenarios with the TCRdist pipeline. In a later analysis, each TCR beta chain was defined by its CDR3 amino acid sequence together with its V-gene family, and reads without a unique V-gene family were excluded. To address suspected cross-contamination and a sequencing artifact, a later analysis removed roughly 580 highly shared, low-generation-probability nucleotide sequences. In a later analysis, a clonal expansion index was calculated for each public chain from normalized within-repertoire ranks of inferred template counts. Generation probabilities in a later analysis came from a VDJ recombination model fitted to out-of-frame rearrangements, and those results were checked against IGoR. In a later analysis, hypergeometric tests were used to score TCR-TCR, TCR-HLA and TCR-CMV co-occurrence, with a repertoire-size bias correction applied to TCR pairs. False discovery rates were estimated in a later analysis by permuting HLA or CMV assignments 20 times. In a later analysis, co-occurring TCRs were grouped using DBSCAN, with TCRdist sequence similarity added in when clustering inside HLA-allele-positive subsets. For co-occurrence clustering, repertoires with fewer than 30,000 or more than 120,000 public chains were excluded, along with 4 to 6 repertoires with anomalous nucleotide sharing. In TCRdb, the immuneACCESS table is reduced to in-frame sequences with V and J assigned. These tables do not hold every clone; where another copy was compared, an unresolved V gene accounts for under half, and the others remain unexplained. V, J and clone size derive from that table, while D and trimming were established from the DNA sequence. The sample's table lists a count of about 130,000 clones. 2.5% to 3% of the sample is taken by the ten largest.

The germline V gene encodes CDR1 MDHEN and CDR2 SYDVKM. Trimming takes 5 bases from V and 9 bases from J, and the germline ends sit 17 bases apart. From its cysteine to its phenylalanine, the CDR3 spans 14 amino acids. Of the read, only the CDR3 DNA is kept; its 42 bases are in frame from base 1. The TCR was taken from a young man in good health and CMV-seronegative. The sequence links TRBV28 to TRBJ2-1; TRBD2 could be the D gene, as 5 bases match. The sequenced sample consisted of PBMCs. The DNA is as follows: TGTGCCAGCAGTCCCATTACTAGTTTTAGTGAGCAGTTCTTC. It specifies CASSPITSFSEQFF. Here the CDR3 is joined to the reference TRBV28 and TRBJ2-1 genes, and the full variable domain is: DVKVTQSSRYLVKRTGEKVFLECVQDMDHENMFWYRQDPGLGLRLIYFSYDVKMKEKGDIPEGYSVSREKKERFSLILESASTNQTSMYLCASSPITSFSEQFFGPGTRLTVL.